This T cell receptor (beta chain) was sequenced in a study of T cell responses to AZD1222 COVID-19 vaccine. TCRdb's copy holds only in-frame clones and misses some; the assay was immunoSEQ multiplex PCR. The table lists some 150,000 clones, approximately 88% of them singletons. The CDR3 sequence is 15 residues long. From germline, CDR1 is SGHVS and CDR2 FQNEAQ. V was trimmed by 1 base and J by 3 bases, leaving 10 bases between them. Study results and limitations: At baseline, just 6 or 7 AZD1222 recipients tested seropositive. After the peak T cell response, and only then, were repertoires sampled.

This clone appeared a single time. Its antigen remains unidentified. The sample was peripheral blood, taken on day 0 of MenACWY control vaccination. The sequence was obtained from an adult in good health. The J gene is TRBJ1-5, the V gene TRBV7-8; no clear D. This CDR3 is CASSLGWQANQPQHF. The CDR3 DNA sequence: TGTGCCAGCAGCTTAGGTTGGCAGGCCAATCAGCCCCAGCATTTT.